The rows below give T cell receptor beta chains drawn from one sample of a study of blood T cells in healthy people across ages. TCRdb ran MiXCR on the 5' RACE reads and lists one entry per CDR3 protein. Altogether fewer than 1.5 million distinct CDR3 sequences are present, about 43% being singletons, with the ten largest covering 7% to 9.5%. What was sequenced was blood. The receptors were sampled from a woman between 18 and 30 years old in good health. Both conserved end residues are trimmed from each CDR3.

len,v_gene,j_gene,CDR3aa
12,TRBV6-1,TRBJ2-1,ASSETRDWDEQF
12,TRBV3-1,TRBJ1-1,ASSQYREDTEAF
11,TRBV6-5,TRBJ2-4,ASSLAGKNIQY
10,TRBV24-1,TRBJ2-2,ATRSNTGELF
13,TRBV7-2,TRBJ2-3,ASSPGQLSTDTQY
13,TRBV4-1,TRBJ1-1,ASSQDVGARTEAF
13,TRBV20-1,TRBJ2-7,SASWKLAGFSEQY
12,TRBV5-1,TRBJ1-4,ASSLVRRGEKLF
13,TRBV7-8,TRBJ1-2,ASSLGDTRGYGYT
9,TRBV30,TRBJ2-7,AWRRYDGQY
13,TRBV7-2,TRBJ2-5,ASLASGGWGETQY
13,TRBV20-1,TRBJ1-5,SARVTQGSNQPQH
11,TRBV6-5,TRBJ1-2,ASSYGILYGYT
14,TRBV4-1,TRBJ2-3,ASSQGRGASLDTQY
14,TRBV7-9,TRBJ2-3,ASSYPPGFATDTQY
11,TRBV20-1,TRBJ1-4,SAMTGGDEKLF
13,TRBV14,TRBJ2-1,VSSQGRIFNDEQF
11,TRBV20-1,TRBJ2-7,SASGGQRYEQY
9,TRBV29-1,TRBJ2-5,SVDTGDEQY
13,TRBV10-2,TRBJ2-3,ASSWGLGGTDTQY
12,TRBV10-2,TRBJ2-1,ATQGGRQNNEQF
14,TRBV20-1,TRBJ1-6,SATRQGDSWNSPLH
13,TRBV3-1,TRBJ2-1,ASSQMTGRTIEQF
9,TRBV20-1,TRBJ1-1,SPTKQTEAF
13,TRBV20-1,TRBJ2-1,SASRTGTYYSEQF
13,TRBV27,TRBJ2-3,ASSLTAVTPDTQY
15,TRBV21-1,TRBJ2-1,ASSKMGPGQGENEQF
8,TRBV6-1,TRBJ2-7,ASREEEQY
13,TRBV21-1,TRBJ1-4,ASSIHRGSGEKLF
17,TRBV10-3,TRBJ2-1,AISESGTSGRNSYNEQF
15,TRBV6-1,TRBJ2-3,ASSTGTGVWSTDTQY
11,TRBV7-9,TRBJ1-4,ASATGTNEKLF
13,TRBV9,TRBJ1-1,ASSVSDRRNTEAF
15,TRBV18,TRBJ2-3,ASSPQRTSVGADTQY
12,TRBV6-5,TRBJ2-5,ASSWARPEETQY
13,TRBV6-1,TRBJ1-4,ASSLATGRNEKLF
14,TRBV7-8,TRBJ2-5,ASSLYLDILSRPQY
13,TRBV4-2,TRBJ2-7,ASSQIGAFSYEQY
14,TRBV12-3/TRBV12-4,TRBJ2-2,ASRGNRDRNTGELF
13,TRBV5-1,TRBJ2-3,ASSGDGDSTDTQY
14,TRBV6-5,TRBJ2-1,ASSYLSGGADNEQF
11,TRBV10-3,TRBJ1-2,AISPTGDYGYT
9,TRBV6-1,TRBJ2-1,ASIGGNEQF
11,TRBV29-1,TRBJ2-7,SVLQGNSYEQY
11,TRBV6-5,TRBJ2-7,ASSSAQGYEQY
13,TRBV3-1,NA,ASSQGLLPGGEQY
14,TRBV6-5,TRBJ1-3,ASSSHRAIGGNTIY
12,TRBV30,TRBJ2-7,AWRLGQGVGEQY
12,TRBV7-2,TRBJ2-3,ASSLVPGADTQY
13,TRBV2,TRBJ2-7,ASSEVSGGSGEQY
12,TRBV19,TRBJ1-5,ASSPGQALNPQH
15,TRBV27,TRBJ1-2,ASSLSITGGSNYGYT
14,TRBV12-3/TRBV12-4,NA,ASGPRPRGLSGEQY
12,TRBV20-1,TRBJ2-7,SALPPLASYEQY
12,TRBV2,TRBJ2-3,ASGPSSRTDTQY
12,TRBV27,TRBJ2-1,ASKGGSSYNEQF
12,TRBV5-1,TRBJ1-6,ASRLEAGNSPLH
15,TRBV28,TRBJ2-7,ASIRASAYKRAYEQY
14,TRBV7-2,TRBJ2-5,ASSLDGTGLQETQY
11,TRBV27,TRBJ1-2,ASSDQAFYGYT